The 2 T cell receptor beta chains below come from one sample, sequenced in a study of metastatic and nonmetastatic thyroid tumors. Among the patients, none had received any treatment before thyroid surgery. Via MiXCR, TCRdb re-called the PCR reads. Among approximately 90,000 clones listed, about 12% were seen once. Material for sequencing was blood. The receptors derive from a female donor with papillary thyroid cancer or a benign thyroid nodule (not recorded which). Some clones in this sample may be carry-over from other donors' samples.

Ten or more counts support this clone. J is TRBJ1-1 and V is TRBV28, with D unclear. CDR1 is MDHEN and CDR2 is SYDVKM in the germline V gene. The CDR3 is made up of 11 amino acids. V shed 5 bases and J shed 7 bases, with 8 bases lying between them. This chain's CDR3 is CASSGRSEAFF. CDR3 coding DNA: TGTGCCAGCAGTGGCAGGAGTGAAGCTTTCTTT.

The chain links TRBV5-8 to TRBJ2-5; D uncertain. CDR1 and CDR2 from the germline V gene are SGHTS and YDEGEE. The CDR3 spans 14 residues. V was clipped by 0 bases and J by 5 bases, with 11 bases between them. CDR3 sequence reads: CASSLGSNAETQYF. The CDR3 region has the DNA TGTGCCAGCAGCTTGGGGTCTAATGCGGAGACCCAGTACTTC.